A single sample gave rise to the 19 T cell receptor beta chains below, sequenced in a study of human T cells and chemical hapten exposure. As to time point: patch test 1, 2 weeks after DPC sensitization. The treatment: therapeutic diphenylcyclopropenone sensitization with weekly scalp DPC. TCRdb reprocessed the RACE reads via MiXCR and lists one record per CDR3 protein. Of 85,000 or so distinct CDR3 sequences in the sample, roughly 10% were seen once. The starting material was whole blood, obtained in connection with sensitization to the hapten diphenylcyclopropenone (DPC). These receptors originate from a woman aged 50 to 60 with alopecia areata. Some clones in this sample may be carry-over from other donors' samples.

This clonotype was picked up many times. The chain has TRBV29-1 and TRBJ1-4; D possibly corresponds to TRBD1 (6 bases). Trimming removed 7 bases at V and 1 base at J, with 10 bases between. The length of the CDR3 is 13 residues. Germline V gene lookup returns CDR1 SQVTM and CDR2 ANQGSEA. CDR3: CSARGQTNEKLFF. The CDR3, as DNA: TGCAGCGCCCGGGGGCAAACTAATGAAAAACTGTTTTTT.

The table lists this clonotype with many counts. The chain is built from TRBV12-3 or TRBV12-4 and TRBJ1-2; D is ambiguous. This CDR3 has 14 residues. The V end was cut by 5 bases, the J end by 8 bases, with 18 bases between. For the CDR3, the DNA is TGTGCCAGCAGTCCCCGCCGGGCGGGTTTGGGCTACACCTTC. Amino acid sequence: CASSPRRAGLGYTF.

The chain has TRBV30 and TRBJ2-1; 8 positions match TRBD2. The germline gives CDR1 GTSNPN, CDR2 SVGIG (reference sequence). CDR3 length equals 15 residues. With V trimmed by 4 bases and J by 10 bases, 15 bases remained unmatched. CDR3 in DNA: TGTGCCTGGACCCTCACCAGCGGGAGTCGTCACGAGCAGTTCTTC. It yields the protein CAWTLTSGSRHEQFF.

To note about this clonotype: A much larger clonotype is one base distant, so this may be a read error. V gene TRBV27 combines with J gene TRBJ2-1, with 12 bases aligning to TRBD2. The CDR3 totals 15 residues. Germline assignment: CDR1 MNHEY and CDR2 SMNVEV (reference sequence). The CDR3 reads CANSFLAGGYNEQFF. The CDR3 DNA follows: TGTGCCAACAGTTTCCTAGCGGGAGGGTACAATGAGCAGTTCTTC.

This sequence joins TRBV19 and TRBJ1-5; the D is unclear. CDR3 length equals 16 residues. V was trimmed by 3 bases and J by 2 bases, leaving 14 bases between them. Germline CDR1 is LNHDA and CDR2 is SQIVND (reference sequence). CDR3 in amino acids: CASSIFRDFGNQPQHF. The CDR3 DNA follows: TGTGCCAGTAGTATTTTTAGAGATTTTGGCAATCAGCCCCAGCATTTT.

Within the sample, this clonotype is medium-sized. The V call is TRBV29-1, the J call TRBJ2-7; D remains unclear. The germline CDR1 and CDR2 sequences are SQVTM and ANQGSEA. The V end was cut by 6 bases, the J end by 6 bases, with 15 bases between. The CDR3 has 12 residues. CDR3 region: CSVTTSYREQYF. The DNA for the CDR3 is TGCAGCGTAACAACCTCCTATCGCGAGCAGTACTTC.

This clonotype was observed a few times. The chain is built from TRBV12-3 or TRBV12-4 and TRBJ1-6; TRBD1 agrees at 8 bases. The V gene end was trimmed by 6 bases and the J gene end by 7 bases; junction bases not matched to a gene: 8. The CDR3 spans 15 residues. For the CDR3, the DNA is TGTGCCAGCAGACCGACAGGGGCCCCAAATTCACCCCTCCACTTT. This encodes CASRPTGAPNSPLHF.

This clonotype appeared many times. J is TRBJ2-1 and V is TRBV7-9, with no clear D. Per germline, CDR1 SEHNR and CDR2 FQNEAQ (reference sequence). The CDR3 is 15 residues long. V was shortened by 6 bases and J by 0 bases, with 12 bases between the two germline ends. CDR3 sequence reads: CASRRTSSSYNEQFF. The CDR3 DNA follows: TGTGCCAGCAGACGGACGTCGAGCTCCTACAATGAGCAGTTCTTC.

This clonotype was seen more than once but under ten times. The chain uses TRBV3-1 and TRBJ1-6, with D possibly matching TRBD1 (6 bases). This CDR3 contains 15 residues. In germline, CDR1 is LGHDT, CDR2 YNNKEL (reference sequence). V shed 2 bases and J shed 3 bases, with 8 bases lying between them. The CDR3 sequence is CASSQRGNYNSPLHF. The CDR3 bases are TGTGCCAGCAGCCAAAGGGGGAACTATAATTCACCCCTCCACTTT.

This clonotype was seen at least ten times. The CDR3 DNA follows: TGCAGCGTTCCGGGATCCGTGGGCTATGGCTACACCTTC. Its protein product is CSVPGSVGYGYTF. The chain combines TRBV29-1 with TRBJ1-2; no definite D call. Trimming cost V 5 bases and J 4 bases, with 14 bases left between them. CDR3 size: 13 residues. Germline V gene lookup returns CDR1 SQVTM and CDR2 ANQGSEA.

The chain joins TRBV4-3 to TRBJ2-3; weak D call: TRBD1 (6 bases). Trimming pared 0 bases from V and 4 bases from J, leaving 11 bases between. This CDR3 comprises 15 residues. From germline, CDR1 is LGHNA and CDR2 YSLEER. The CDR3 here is CASSQDSTGPDTQYF. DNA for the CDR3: TGCGCCAGCAGCCAAGATTCGACAGGCCCAGATACGCAGTATTTT.

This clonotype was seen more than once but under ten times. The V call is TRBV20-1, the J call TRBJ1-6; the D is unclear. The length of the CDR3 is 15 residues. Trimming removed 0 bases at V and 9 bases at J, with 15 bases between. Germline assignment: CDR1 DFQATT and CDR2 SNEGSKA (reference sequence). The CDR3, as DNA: TGCAGTGCTAGAGACAACGGCCGAAACTTTTCACCCCTCCACTTT. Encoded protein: CSARDNGRNFSPLHF.

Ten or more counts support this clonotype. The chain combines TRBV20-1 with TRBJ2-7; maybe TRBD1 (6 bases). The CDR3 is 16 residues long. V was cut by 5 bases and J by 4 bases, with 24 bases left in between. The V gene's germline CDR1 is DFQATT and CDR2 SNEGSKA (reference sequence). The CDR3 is CSAGSTSGTRKYEQYF. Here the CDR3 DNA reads TGCAGTGCTGGAAGCACTTCCGGGACAAGAAAATACGAGCAGTACTTC.

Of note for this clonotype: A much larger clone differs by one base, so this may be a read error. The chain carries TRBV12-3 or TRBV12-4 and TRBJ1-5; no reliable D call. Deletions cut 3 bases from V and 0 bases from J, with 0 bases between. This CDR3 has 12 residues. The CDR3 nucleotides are TGTGCCAGCAGTTTTAGCAATCAGCCCCAGCATTTT. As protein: CASSFSNQPQHF.

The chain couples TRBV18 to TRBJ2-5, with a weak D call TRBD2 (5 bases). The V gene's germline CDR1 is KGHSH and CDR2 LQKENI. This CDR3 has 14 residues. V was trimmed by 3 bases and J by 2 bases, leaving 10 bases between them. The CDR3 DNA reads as TGTGCCAGCTCACCCGACTACGTACAAGAGACCCAGTACTTC. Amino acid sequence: CASSPDYVQETQYF.

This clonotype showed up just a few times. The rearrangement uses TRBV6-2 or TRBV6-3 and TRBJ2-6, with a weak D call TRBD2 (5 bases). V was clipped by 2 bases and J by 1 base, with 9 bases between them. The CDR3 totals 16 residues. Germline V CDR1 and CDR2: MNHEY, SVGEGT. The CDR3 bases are TGTGCCAGCAGTTACGAGAGGGCATCTGGGGCCAACGTCCTGACTTTC. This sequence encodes CASSYERASGANVLTF.

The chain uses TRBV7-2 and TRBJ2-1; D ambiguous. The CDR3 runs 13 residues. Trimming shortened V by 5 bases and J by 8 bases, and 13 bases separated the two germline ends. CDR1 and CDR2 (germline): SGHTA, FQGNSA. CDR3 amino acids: CASSPSRLDEQFF. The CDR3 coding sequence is TGTGCCAGCAGCCCCTCCCGTCTGGATGAGCAGTTCTTC.

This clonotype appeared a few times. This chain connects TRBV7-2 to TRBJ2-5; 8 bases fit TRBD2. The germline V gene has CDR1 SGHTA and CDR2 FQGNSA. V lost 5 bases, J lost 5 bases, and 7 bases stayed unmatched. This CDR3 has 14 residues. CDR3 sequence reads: CASSLGLALETQYF. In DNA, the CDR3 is TGTGCCAGCAGCCTTGGACTAGCTTTGGAGACCCAGTACTTC.

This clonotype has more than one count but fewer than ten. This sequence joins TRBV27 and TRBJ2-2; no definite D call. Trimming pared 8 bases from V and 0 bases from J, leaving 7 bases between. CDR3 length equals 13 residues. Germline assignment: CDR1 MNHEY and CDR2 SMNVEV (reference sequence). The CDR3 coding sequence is TGTGCCAGCGGACGGGCGAACACCGGGGAGCTGTTTTTT. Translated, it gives CASGRANTGELFF.